Following are 30 T cell receptor beta chains from one sample sequenced in a study of vaccination and CD4 T cells after COVID-19. Treatment described: roughly 11-day PBMC culture with coronavirus spike peptide pools or control peptides (ViraFEST assay). No antigen has been identified for these receptors. CD4+ T cells that had been cultured provided DNA sequenced with the Oncomine TCR Beta short-read assay. One entry per CDR3 protein results from TCRdb running MiXCR on the PCR reads. The profile covers about 14,000 distinct CDR3 sequences, with around 55% appearing a single time and approximately 16% taken by the ten largest. Source material: CD4+ T cells from blood, cultured in vitro. Receptor source: a human donor who had recovered from COVID-19.

This clonotype was picked up a small number of times. V usage is TRBV24-1 and J usage is TRBJ2-2; the D is unclear. The V gene's germline CDR1 is KGHDR and CDR2 SFDVKD. V was pared by 3 bases and J by 4 bases, with 11 bases between. This CDR3 region has 15 residues. The CDR3 loop is CATSDPNVVTGELFF. The CDR3 DNA sequence: TGTGCCACCAGTGATCCAAACGTCGTCACCGGGGAGCTGTTTTTT.

This clonotype was observed a handful of times. The V and J genes are TRBV2 and TRBJ2-3; weak D call: TRBD1 (6 bases). This CDR3 has 13 amino acids. Trimming cost V 5 bases and J 3 bases, with 9 bases left between them. CDR1 SNHLY and CDR2 FYNNEI come from the germline V gene. The CDR3 region has the DNA TGTGCCAGCAGTCCTACAGGGACAGATACGCAGTATTTT. It translates to CASSPTGTDTQYF.

This clonotype has just a few counts. This chain links TRBV10-2 with TRBJ1-1, with D possibly being TRBD1 (5 bases). This CDR3 spans 15 amino acids. Germline V lookup: CDR1 WSHSY, CDR2 SAAADI. V was trimmed by 2 bases and J by 3 bases, leaving 13 bases between them. CDR3 amino acids: CASSEGKGRYTEAFF. The CDR3 coding sequence is TGCGCCAGCAGTGAGGGAAAGGGACGGTACACTGAAGCTTTCTTT.

The chain has TRBV7-2 and TRBJ2-1; weak D call: TRBD1 (5 bases). Deletions cut 5 bases from V and 5 bases from J, with 10 bases between. Germline values: CDR1 SGHTA, CDR2 FQGNSA. The CDR3 is 13 amino acids. The CDR3 here is CASSPDRHNEQFF. In DNA form, the CDR3 reads TGTGCCAGCAGCCCAGACAGACACAATGAGCAGTTCTTC.

This clonotype showed up just a few times. The V and J genes are TRBV2 and TRBJ2-3; 7 bases agree with TRBD2. V lost 2 bases to trimming and J lost 2 bases; unmatched junction nucleotides: 4. The CDR3 covers 15 residues. Germline V gene lookup returns CDR1 SNHLY and CDR2 FYNNEI. The DNA of the CDR3 is TGTGCCAGCAGTGAACGGCTAGCGGACACAGATACGCAGTATTTT. The encoded protein is CASSERLADTDTQYF. The full variable domain, completed using reference TRBV2 and TRBJ2-3, is EPEVTQTPSHQVTQMGQEVILRCVPISNHLYFYWYRQILGQKVEFLVSFYNNEISEKSEIFDDQFSVERPDGSNFTLKIRSTKLEDSAMYFCASSERLADTDTQYFGPGTRLTVL.

In this sample, this clonotype turned up a few times. The chain uses TRBV6-1 and TRBJ2-7, with 8 nucleotides matching TRBD1. CDR1 and CDR2 from the germline V gene are MNHNS and SASEGT. This CDR3 is built from 13 residues. V trimming: 8 bases; J trimming: 4 bases; junction bases outside the gene matches: 7. The CDR3 bases are TGTGCCAGCGGAATGACAGGGGATTACGAGCAGTACTTC. This codes for CASGMTGDYEQYF.

Only one count was recorded for this clonotype. The rearrangement uses TRBV7-9 and TRBJ2-1; 14 nucleotides align to TRBD2. V lost 4 bases and J lost 4; bases outside the gene matches: 9. The CDR3 is 18 amino acids. The V gene's germline CDR1 is SEHNR and CDR2 FQNEAQ (reference sequence). The chain's CDR3 is CASSSDGTSGRLYNEQFF. The DNA of the CDR3 is TGTGCCAGCAGCTCGGACGGGACTAGCGGGAGATTATACAATGAGCAGTTCTTC. Combining the CDR3 with reference TRBV7-9 and TRBJ2-1 gives the whole variable domain DTGVSQNPRHKITKRGQNVTFRCDPISEHNRLYWYRQTLGQGPEFLTYFQNEAQLEKSRLLSDRFSAERPKGSFSTLEIQRTEQGDSAMYLCASSSDGTSGRLYNEQFFGPGTRLTVL.

The gene calls are TRBV15 and TRBJ1-2; D remains ambiguous. V lost 6 bases, J lost 7 bases, and 15 bases lay in between. This CDR3 is 13 amino acids long. CDR1 is LNHNV and CDR2 is YYDKDF in the germline V gene (reference sequence). The CDR3 DNA is TGTGCCACCAGTGGGGTAGATTGGTCTGGCTACACCTTC. This encodes CATSGVDWSGYTF.

This clonotype showed up just once. The CDR3 here is CASSSTGANNYGYTF. The CDR3, as DNA: TGTGCCAGCAGTTCGACAGGGGCGAATAACTATGGCTACACCTTC. The V call is TRBV6-5, the J call TRBJ1-2; 8 nucleotides agree with TRBD1. With 4 bases clipped from V and 1 base from J, the junction kept 5 bases outside the gene matches. There are 15 residues in the CDR3. The germline CDR1 and CDR2 sequences are MNHEY and SVGAGI.

V usage is TRBV20-1 and J usage is TRBJ2-4; the D gene is possibly TRBD1 (6 bases). Trimming removed 6 bases from V and 2 bases from J, with 20 bases in between. Germline V gives CDR1 DFQATT, CDR2 SNEGSKA (reference sequence). The CDR3 contains 16 residues. DNA for the CDR3: TGCAGTGCCCACGGGGTGACAGGCAACACCAAAAACATTCAGTACTTC. This encodes CSAHGVTGNTKNIQYF.

The chain employs TRBV4-1 and TRBJ2-2; 9 nucleotides line up with TRBD2. The germline V gene has CDR1 MGHRA and CDR2 YSYEKL. The CDR3 has 15 amino acids. J gave up 2 bases and V 5 bases, and 3 bases lay outside the gene matches. The CDR3 nucleotides are TGCGCCAGCAGCGGGCTAGCGGGAAACACCGGGGAGCTGTTTTTT. As protein: CASSGLAGNTGELFF.

This clonotype was detected a few times. DNA of the CDR3: TGTGCCAGCAGTCCCCGGGACAGGGGTCGCCGGCCCCAGCATTTT. This codes for CASSPRDRGRRPQHF. The chain is built from TRBV12-3 or TRBV12-4 and TRBJ1-5; TRBD1 matches 10 bases. Unmatched junction bases numbered 10, after V lost 5 bases and J lost 9 bases. The length of the CDR3 is 15 residues.

This clonotype has just one count. The rearrangement links TRBV6-1 to TRBJ2-5; 7 bases are a match to TRBD2. The CDR3 length is 16 residues. The V gene's germline CDR1 is MNHNS and CDR2 SASEGT. V shed 0 bases and J 1 base; nucleotides not matched to a gene: 5. For the CDR3, the DNA is TGTGCCAGCAGTGAAGCTCCTAGCGGCCCCCAAGAGACCCAGTACTTC. This codes for CASSEAPSGPQETQYF.

J is TRBJ1-3 and V is TRBV28; D unresolved. Germline V gives CDR1 MDHEN, CDR2 SYDVKM. CDR3 length: 12 residues. The V end lost 6 bases, the J end lost 2 bases, and 5 bases lay between the germline ends. The CDR3 protein is CASSHPGNTIYF. The CDR3 region has the DNA TGTGCCAGCAGCCACCCTGGAAACACCATATATTTT.

The chain employs TRBV6-2 or TRBV6-3 and TRBJ2-3, with 10 nucleotides matching TRBD2. Unmatched junction bases numbered 6, after V lost 6 bases and J lost 3 bases. Germline V gene sequence: CDR1 MNHEY, CDR2 SVGEGT. This CDR3 is built from 15 residues. The DNA of the CDR3 is TGTGCCAGCAGCCTGAGCGGGAGGGAGACAGATACGCAGTATTTT. Encoded protein: CASSLSGRETDTQYF.

V usage is TRBV20-1 and J usage is TRBJ2-2; D unresolved. The germline CDR1 and CDR2 sequences are DFQATT and SNEGSKA (reference sequence). Trimming took 0 bases from V and 7 from J, leaving 6 bases between them. This CDR3 is built from 12 residues. CDR3 coding DNA: TGCAGTGCTAGAGAGGGTTACGGGGAGCTGTTTTTT. Translation gives CSAREGYGELFF.

This clonotype has only a few counts. This chain uses TRBV6-2 or TRBV6-3 with TRBJ1-5; D is unclear. Trimming removed 6 bases at V and 3 bases at J, with 12 bases between. Germline loops: CDR1 MNHEY, CDR2 SVGEGT. The CDR3 is made up of 14 amino acids. CDR3 protein: CASRDAVLNQPQHF. The CDR3, as DNA: TGTGCCAGCAGGGATGCCGTTCTCAATCAGCCCCAGCATTTT.

The chain links TRBV6-1 to TRBJ1-1; no clear D. Trimming left V 8 bases short and J 0 bases short, with 10 bases between. CDR3 size: 13 residues. Germline loops: CDR1 MNHNS, CDR2 SASEGT. For the CDR3, the DNA is TGTGCCAGCGGACGTAATTTGAACACTGAAGCTTTCTTT. As protein: CASGRNLNTEAFF.

The chain carries TRBV20-1 and TRBJ2-7, with a tentative D call TRBD2 (6 bases). The length of the CDR3 is 14 residues. Germline CDR1 DFQATT, CDR2 SNEGSKA (reference sequence). The V gene lost 1 base and the J gene lost 4 bases, with 14 bases spanning the gap. The CDR3 DNA reads TGCAGTGCTAGAGGGGGGACTGGGCGGTACGAGCAGTACTTC. Protein: CSARGGTGRYEQYF.

The chain couples TRBV6-2 or TRBV6-3 to TRBJ2-2; TRBD1 is a possible D gene (6 bases). CDR3 length: 15 amino acids. Germline V CDR1 and CDR2: MNHEY, SVGEGT. The V end was cut by 4 bases, the J end by 4 bases, with 13 bases between. CDR3 DNA sequence: TGTGCCAGCAGTTCTCCGGACAGAGCCACCGGGGAGCTGTTTTTT. Translating it yields CASSSPDRATGELFF.

A few counts support this clonotype. This CDR3 is CASSLSGGSSPLHF. The CDR3 region has the DNA TGTGCCAGCAGCTTATCAGGGGGTAGTTCACCCCTCCACTTT. V gene TRBV7-4 combines with J gene TRBJ1-6; TRBD1 agrees at 7 bases. The V and J ends lost 2 bases and 9 bases, in that order; junction bases with no gene match: 4. This CDR3 comprises 14 residues. The germline CDR1 and CDR2 sequences are SGHVT and SQSDAQ.

V and J are TRBV15 and TRBJ2-1; TRBD2 matches 7 bases. This CDR3 region has 14 residues. J was trimmed by 7 bases and V by 1 base; bases with no gene match: 4. Germline V gene lookup returns CDR1 LNHNV and CDR2 YYDKDF (reference sequence). The chain's CDR3 is CATSRGTRLNEQFF. In DNA form, the CDR3 reads TGTGCCACCAGCAGAGGGACTAGGCTTAATGAGCAGTTCTTC.

This chain connects TRBV12-5 to TRBJ1-5; TRBD1 agrees at 7 bases. Germline CDR1 is LGHNT and CDR2 is FRNRAP. V shed 6 bases and J 5 bases; nucleotides not matched to a gene: 7. The CDR3 sequence is 14 residues long. For the CDR3, the DNA is TGTGCTAGTGGACCAGGGGGGGCGGATCAGCCCCAGCATTTT. This encodes CASGPGGADQPQHF. Full variable domain (rest looked up from reference TRBV12-5 and TRBJ1-5): DARVTQTPRHKVTEMGQEVTMRCQPILGHNTVFWYRQTMMQGLELLAYFRNRAPLDDSGMPKDRFSAEMPDATLATLKIQPSEPRDSAVYFCASGPGGADQPQHFGDGTRLSIL.

There are a few counts of this clonotype. The chain joins TRBV2 to TRBJ1-5; TRBD1 matches 8 bases. Germline CDR1 and CDR2: SNHLY and FYNNEI. Trimming removed 5 bases from V and 3 bases from J; junction bases left unmatched: 9. The CDR3 totals 16 residues. CDR3 bases: TGTGCCAGCAGTAGGGCAGGGGGCTTTTTCAATCAGCCCCAGCATTTT. Encoded protein: CASSRAGGFFNQPQHF.

The CDR3 nucleotides are TGTGCCAGCAGTTTAGGGACAGGAGAATCTAATGAGCAGTTCTTC. Translating it yields CASSLGTGESNEQFF. This chain connects TRBV28 to TRBJ2-1; 8 bases are a match to TRBD1. V was clipped by 2 bases and J by 7 bases; unmatched bases: 7. The CDR3 totals 15 residues. Germline CDR1 MDHEN, CDR2 SYDVKM. Drawing the rest from reference TRBV28 and TRBJ2-1, the complete variable domain is DVKVTQSSRYLVKRTGEKVFLECVQDMDHENMFWYRQDPGLGLRLIYFSYDVKMKEKGDIPEGYSVSREKKERFSLILESASTNQTSMYLCASSLGTGESNEQFFGPGTRLTVL.

Comment on this clonotype: The junction departs from the called germline gene at one end, perhaps through a read error. The chain combines TRBV7-2 with TRBJ2-2; TRBD2 is a possible D gene (6 bases). CDR1 and CDR2 from the germline V gene are SGHTA and FQGNSA. The length of the CDR3 is 16 residues. The chain's CDR3 is CASRLAAAVPFGELFF. The CDR3 DNA reads as TGTGCCAGCAGGTTAGCGGCGGCAGTTCCGTTCGGGGAGCTGTTTTTT.

The genes are TRBV11-2 and TRBJ1-1; 8 nucleotides agree with TRBD1. CDR1 is SGHAT and CDR2 is FQNNGV in the germline V gene. V shed 7 bases, J shed 8 bases, and the junction held 6 bases outside the gene matches. There are 12 residues in the CDR3. The CDR3 is CASNLRTGEAFF. The CDR3 DNA sequence: TGTGCCAGCAACCTACGGACAGGGGAAGCTTTCTTT.

This clonotype rates as large. The genes are TRBV20-1 and TRBJ2-1; 8 positions agree with TRBD1. Trimming at V came to 3 bases and at J to 6 bases, leaving 10 bases not matched to a gene. The CDR3 length is 15 residues. Germline V lookup: CDR1 DFQATT, CDR2 SNEGSKA (reference sequence). The CDR3 sequence is CSARMTGDVGNEQFF. In DNA, the CDR3 is TGCAGTGCTAGGATGACAGGGGATGTTGGCAATGAGCAGTTCTTC.

DNA for the CDR3: TGTGCCAGCAGCACCACAGGGACCTACGAGCAGTACTTC. Its translation is CASSTTGTYEQYF. This chain links TRBV7-2 with TRBJ2-7, with D perhaps matching TRBD1 (6 bases). The CDR3 is 13 residues long. Trimming took 5 bases from V and 2 from J, leaving 10 bases between them. In germline, CDR1 is SGHTA, CDR2 FQGNSA.

The chain employs TRBV28 and TRBJ1-5; D is unresolved. Trimming removed 6 bases at V and 6 bases at J, with 24 bases between. Germline CDR1 MDHEN, CDR2 SYDVKM. The CDR3 consists of 17 residues. CDR3 sequence reads: CASRPPGRKALGQPQHF. The CDR3, as DNA: TGTGCCAGCAGACCACCCGGGCGGAAGGCCCTCGGTCAGCCCCAGCATTTT.